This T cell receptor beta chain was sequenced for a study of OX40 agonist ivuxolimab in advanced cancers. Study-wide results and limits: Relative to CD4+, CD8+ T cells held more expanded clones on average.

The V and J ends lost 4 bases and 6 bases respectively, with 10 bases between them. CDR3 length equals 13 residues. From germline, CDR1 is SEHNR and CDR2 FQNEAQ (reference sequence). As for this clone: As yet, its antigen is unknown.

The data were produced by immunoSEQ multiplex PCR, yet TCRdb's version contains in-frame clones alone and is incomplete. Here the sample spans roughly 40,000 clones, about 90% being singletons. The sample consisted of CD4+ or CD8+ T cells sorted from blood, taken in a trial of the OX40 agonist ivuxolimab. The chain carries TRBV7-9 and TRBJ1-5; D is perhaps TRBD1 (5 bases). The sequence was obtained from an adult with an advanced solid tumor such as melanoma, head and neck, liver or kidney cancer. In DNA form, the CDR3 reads TGTGCCAGCAGCTGGGGGATTGGTCAGCCCCAGCATTTT. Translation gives CASSWGIGQPQHF.